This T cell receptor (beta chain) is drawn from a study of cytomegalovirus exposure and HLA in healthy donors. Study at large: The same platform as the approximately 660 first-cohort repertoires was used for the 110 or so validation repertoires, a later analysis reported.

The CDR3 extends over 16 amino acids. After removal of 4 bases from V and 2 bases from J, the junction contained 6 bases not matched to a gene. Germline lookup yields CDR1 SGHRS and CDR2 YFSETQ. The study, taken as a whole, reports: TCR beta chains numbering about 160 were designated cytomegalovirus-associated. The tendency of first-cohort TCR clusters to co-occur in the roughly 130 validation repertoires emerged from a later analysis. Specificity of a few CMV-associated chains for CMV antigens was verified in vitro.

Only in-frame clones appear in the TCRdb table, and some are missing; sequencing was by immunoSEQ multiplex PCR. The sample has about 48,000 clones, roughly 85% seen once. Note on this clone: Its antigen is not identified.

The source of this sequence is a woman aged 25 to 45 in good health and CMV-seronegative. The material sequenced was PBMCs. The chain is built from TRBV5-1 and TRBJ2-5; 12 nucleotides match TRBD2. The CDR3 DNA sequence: TGCGCCAGCAGCCGCCAAGGACTAGCGGGGCAAGAGACCCAGTACTTC. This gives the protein CASSRQGLAGQETQYF.